This TCR beta chain appears in the sequencing data of a study of T cells after yellow fever vaccination. The V and J ends lost 6 bases and 7 bases, in that order; junction bases with no gene match: 9. The CDR3 is 14 amino acids. Germline V gene sequence: CDR1 LNHDA, CDR2 SQIVND (reference sequence). Overall study findings and caveats: It was the secondary response that reached its peak faster, day 5 versus 15, but it was weaker. Clones that expanded after primary vaccination mostly reappeared after the booster (less than 98% CD4, 70% to 90% CD8). Abundant clonotypes from the bulk population could contaminate FACS-sorted repertoires.

The authors made TCR cDNA by 5'RACE template switching, adding a universal primer site and UMIs. TCRdb called the 5' RACE reads again in MiXCR, with one record for every CDR3 protein. Seen here are some 500,000 distinct CDR3 sequences, about 14% observed once, and the top ten hold over 11%. On this clonotype itself: Its antigen is undetermined.

The rearrangement joins TRBV19 to TRBJ2-7, with 10 positions matching TRBD1. The receptor was derived from a man younger than 40 who received the YFV17D yellow fever vaccine. The sample was PBMCs, taken on the day of the yellow fever booster vaccination. The CDR3 DNA reads as TGTGCCAGTAGGCCGGGACAGGGGATCGGAGAGCAGTACTTC. Its translation: CASRPGQGIGEQYF.